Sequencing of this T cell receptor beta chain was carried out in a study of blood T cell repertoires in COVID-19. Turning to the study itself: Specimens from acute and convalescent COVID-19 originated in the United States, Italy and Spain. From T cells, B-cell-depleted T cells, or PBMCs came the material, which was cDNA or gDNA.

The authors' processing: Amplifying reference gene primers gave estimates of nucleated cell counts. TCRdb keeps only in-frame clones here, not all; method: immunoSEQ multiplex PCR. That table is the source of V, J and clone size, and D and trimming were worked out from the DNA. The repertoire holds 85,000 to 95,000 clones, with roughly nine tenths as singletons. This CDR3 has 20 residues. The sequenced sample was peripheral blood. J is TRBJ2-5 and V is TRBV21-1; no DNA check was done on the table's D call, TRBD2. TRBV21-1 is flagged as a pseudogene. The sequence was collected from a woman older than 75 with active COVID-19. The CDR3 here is CASSQNKDRALAGGWETQYF. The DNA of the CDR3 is TGTGCCAGCAGCCAAAATAAGGACAGGGCGTTAGCGGGAGGATGGGAGACCCAGTACTTC.